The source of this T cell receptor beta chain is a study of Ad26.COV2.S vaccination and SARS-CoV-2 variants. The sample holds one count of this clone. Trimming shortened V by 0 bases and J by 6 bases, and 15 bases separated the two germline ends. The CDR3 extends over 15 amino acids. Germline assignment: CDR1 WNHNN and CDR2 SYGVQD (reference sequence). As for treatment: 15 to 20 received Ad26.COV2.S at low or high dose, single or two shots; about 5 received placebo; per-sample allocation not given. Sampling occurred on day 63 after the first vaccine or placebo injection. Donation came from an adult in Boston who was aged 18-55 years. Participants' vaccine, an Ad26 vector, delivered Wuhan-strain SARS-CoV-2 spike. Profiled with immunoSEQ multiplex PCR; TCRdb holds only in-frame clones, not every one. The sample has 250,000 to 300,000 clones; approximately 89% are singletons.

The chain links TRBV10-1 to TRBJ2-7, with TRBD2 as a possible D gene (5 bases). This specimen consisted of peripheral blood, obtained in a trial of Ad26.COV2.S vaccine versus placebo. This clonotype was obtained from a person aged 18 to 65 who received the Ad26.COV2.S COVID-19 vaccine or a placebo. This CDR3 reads CASSESIGRWGEQYF. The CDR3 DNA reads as TGCGCCAGCAGTGAGTCCATTGGGAGATGGGGCGAGCAGTACTTC.